Listed below are T cell receptor beta chains from one sample, sequenced in a study of identical twins. One entry per CDR3 protein, called by TCRdb with MiXCR from the 5' RACE reads. The profile covers approximately 690,000 distinct CDR3 sequences, with around 5.7% appearing a single time and about 1.8% taken by the ten largest. The source material was naive T cells sorted from blood. These TCRs come from a man aged 18 to 29 in good health. Both conserved end residues are part of each CDR3. Each record gives: D gene, V gene, clone size, J gene, CDR3 length, CDR3 protein, CDR3 DNA. A D gene is named only where the DNA matches it firmly. Where a row states a size, it is once, few, many or the class of an expanded clone; other rows omit it.

>NA|TRBV10-2|many|TRBJ2-1|11
CASRKVNEQFF
TGCGCCAGCAGAAAAGTCAATGAGCAGTTCTTC
>NA|TRBV7-7|many|TRBJ2-5|14
CASSLGPSVGTQYF
TGTGCCAGCAGCTTAGGTCCATCCGTCGGGACCCAGTACTTC
>NA|TRBV29-1|many|TRBJ1-5|13
CSVVDAGNQPQHF
TGCAGCGTCGTGGATGCAGGAAATCAGCCCCAGCATTTT
>TRBD2|TRBV12-3/TRBV12-4|many|TRBJ2-1|15
CASSFPSGGDNEQFF
TGTGCCAGCAGTTTTCCTAGCGGGGGGGACAATGAGCAGTTCTTC
>TRBD2|TRBV24-1|few|TRBJ2-1|16
CATSDWGGSTYNEQFF
TGTGCCACCAGTGATTGGGGGGGTAGCACCTACAATGAGCAGTTCTTC
>TRBD1|TRBV4-1|few|TRBJ1-5|16
CASSQVQGAYNQPQHF
TGCGCCAGCAGCCAAGTGCAGGGGGCGTACAATCAGCCCCAGCATTTT
>TRBD1|TRBV30|few|TRBJ2-1|13
CAWSGQGVYEQFF
TGTGCCTGGTCGGGACAGGGGGTGTATGAGCAGTTCTTC
>NA|TRBV3-1|few|TRBJ2-5|16
CASSQGPGITEETQYF
TGTGCCAGCAGCCAAGGGCCTGGAATCACCGAAGAGACCCAGTACTTC
>NA|TRBV20-1|few|TRBJ1-2|12
CSARYRDYGYTF
TGCAGTGCTAGGTACAGGGACTATGGCTACACCTTC
>NA|TRBV7-9|few|TRBJ1-4|13
CASSSPGGFGMFF
TGTGCCAGCAGCTCCCCCGGAGGTTTCGGGATGTTTTTT
>NA|TRBV24-1|few|TRBJ2-1|16
CATSPQGTATYNEQFF
TGTGCCACTTCGCCCCAGGGCACAGCGACCTACAATGAGCAGTTCTTC
>TRBD1|TRBV12-3/TRBV12-4|many|TRBJ2-1|15
CASTRGQSSYNEQFF
TGTGCCAGCACACGGGGACAGAGCTCCTACAATGAGCAGTTCTTC
>NA|TRBV5-1|many|TRBJ2-2|16
CASSSSLDGVGGELFF
TGCGCCAGCAGCTCATCTTTGGACGGAGTAGGCGGGGAGCTGTTTTTT
>TRBD2|TRBV9|NA|TRBJ2-7|16
CASAKSLGGRATEQYF
TGTGCCAGCGCCAAGAGTTTAGGCGGGAGGGCCACCGAGCAGTACTTC
>NA|TRBV4-3|many|TRBJ1-6|16
CASSQERAVKGSPLHF
TGCGCCAGCAGCCAAGAAAGGGCGGTGAAGGGGTCACCCCTCCACTTT
>NA|TRBV29-1|few|TRBJ2-5|11
CSVRWGETQYF
TGCAGCGTTCGATGGGGGGAGACCCAGTACTTC
>NA|TRBV5-1|many|TRBJ2-2|16
CASSLKPGANTGELFF
TGCGCCAGCAGCTTGAAACCGGGGGCGAACACCGGGGAGCTGTTTTTT
>NA|TRBV15|many|TRBJ2-1|11
CATSMVNEQFF
TGTGCCACCAGCATGGTCAATGAGCAGTTCTTC
>NA|TRBV20-1|NA|TRBJ1-1|13
CSARGRANTEAFF
TGCAGTGCTAGAGGCAGGGCGAACACTGAAGCTTTCTTT
>NA|TRBV7-9|NA|TRBJ1-4|15
CASMGTAATNEKLFF
TGTGCCAGCATGGGGACGGCCGCAACTAATGAAAAACTGTTTTTT
>NA|TRBV18|many|TRBJ2-4|17
CASSPGRSTLAKNIQYF
TGTGCCAGCTCACCAGGCCGCTCCACTCTAGCCAAAAACATTCAGTACTTC
>NA|TRBV7-9|many|TRBJ2-1|14
CASSFEGSYNEQFF
TGTGCCAGCAGCTTTGAGGGGTCCTACAATGAGCAGTTCTTC
>NA|TRBV5-1|many|TRBJ2-1|14
CASRQQPSANEQFF
TGCGCCAGCAGACAACAACCATCGGCCAATGAGCAGTTCTTC
>NA|TRBV5-1|few|TRBJ2-5|15
CASSLAKRREETQYF
TGCGCCAGCAGCTTGGCCAAGAGGAGGGAAGAGACCCAGTACTTC
>NA|TRBV20-1|many|TRBJ2-5|14
CSATETRDMETQYF
TGCAGTGCTACTGAAACCAGGGATATGGAGACCCAGTACTTC
>TRBD2|TRBV20-1|many|TRBJ2-3|13
CSARDAGVVTQYF
TGCAGTGCTAGAGATGCGGGGGTTGTTACGCAGTATTTT
>TRBD1|TRBV28|many|TRBJ2-7|16
CASSFPRTGDSYEQYF
TGTGCCAGCAGTTTTCCCCGGACAGGAGACTCCTACGAGCAGTACTTC
>TRBD1|TRBV12-3/TRBV12-4|many|TRBJ1-1|13
CASKQTGHTEAFF
TGTGCCAGCAAACAGACAGGGCACACTGAAGCTTTCTTT
>TRBD2|TRBV10-3|NA|TRBJ2-7|14
CAISQTSGMHEQYF
TGTGCCATCAGTCAGACTAGCGGCATGCACGAGCAGTACTTC
>NA|TRBV29-1|many|TRBJ2-5|11
CSVYRRETQYF
TGCAGCGTTTATCGGAGAGAGACCCAGTACTTC
>TRBD1|TRBV15|many|TRBJ2-5|15
CATRGGQDLQETQYF
TGTGCCACCAGGGGTGGACAGGACCTCCAAGAGACCCAGTACTTC
>NA|TRBV3-1|NA|TRBJ1-1|14
CASSRSRVGTEAFF
TGTGCCAGCAGCCGCTCGAGGGTCGGGACTGAAGCTTTCTTT
>TRBD1|TRBV7-9|many|TRBJ2-1|16
CASSLARQGMSNEQFF
TGTGCCAGCAGCTTAGCGCGACAGGGAATGAGTAATGAGCAGTTCTTC